This is a list of T cell receptor beta chains from one sample in a study of T cell responses to AZD1222 COVID-19 vaccine. Sequenced by immunoSEQ multiplex PCR; TCRdb stores in-frame clones only, minus some. Of 150,000 or so clones listed, around 90% are singletons. The sequencing here drew on peripheral blood, taken on day 0 of AZD1222 vaccination. The source of these receptors is an adult in good health. Both conserved end residues are part of each CDR3. Clone size appears in some rows only: once, few, many, or a class for an expanded clone.

j_gene: TRBJ1-5
abundance: -
v_gene: TRBV10-2
CDR3aa: CASRSVGGNQPQHF

j_gene: TRBJ1-3
abundance: few
v_gene: TRBV19
CDR3aa: CASNRPSGNTIYF

j_gene: TRBJ1-2
abundance: -
v_gene: TRBV7-9
CDR3aa: CASSLFQGLGYTF

j_gene: TRBJ1-2
abundance: -
v_gene: TRBV25-1
CDR3aa: CASSERGLRYGYTF

j_gene: TRBJ2-1
abundance: -
v_gene: TRBV19
CDR3aa: CASTFEGGSYNEQFF

j_gene: TRBJ1-1
abundance: medium-sized
v_gene: TRBV6-5
CDR3aa: CASSYGPNTEAFF

j_gene: TRBJ2-3
abundance: -
v_gene: TRBV3-1/TRBV3-2
CDR3aa: CASRPGTSGTVRDTQYF

j_gene: TRBJ2-5
abundance: -
v_gene: TRBV29-1
CDR3aa: CSVEAQFGETQYF

j_gene: TRBJ2-5
abundance: -
v_gene: TRBV5-1
CDR3aa: CASREGETQYF

j_gene: TRBJ1-2
abundance: -
v_gene: TRBV29-1
CDR3aa: CSVKLWGPGTGASYSYGYTF

j_gene: TRBJ2-7
abundance: once
v_gene: TRBV10-3
CDR3aa: CASGERNSYEQYF

j_gene: TRBJ2-5
abundance: -
v_gene: TRBV5-1
CDR3aa: CASRGTSGSQETQYF

j_gene: TRBJ1-2
abundance: -
v_gene: TRBV7-2
CDR3aa: CASSPGGQGGYGYTF

j_gene: TRBJ2-5
abundance: -
v_gene: TRBV4-2
CDR3aa: CASSPWTSGGGRETQYF

j_gene: TRBJ2-7
abundance: -
v_gene: TRBV5-1
CDR3aa: CASSLGTSGSLPGYEQYF

j_gene: TRBJ1-1
abundance: -
v_gene: TRBV2
CDR3aa: CASKGAGEMNTEAFF

j_gene: TRBJ1-5
abundance: -
v_gene: TRBV7-2
CDR3aa: CASSLDSGPQPQHF

j_gene: TRBJ1-5
abundance: -
v_gene: TRBV5-1
CDR3aa: CASSLAGGNNQPQHF

j_gene: TRBJ1-2
abundance: -
v_gene: TRBV18
CDR3aa: CASSQSDYGYTF

j_gene: TRBJ2-2
abundance: once
v_gene: TRBV19
CDR3aa: CASSNVVHTGELFF

j_gene: TRBJ1-1
abundance: -
v_gene: TRBV5-1
CDR3aa: CASSLSVPANTEAFF

j_gene: TRBJ2-7
abundance: -
v_gene: TRBV29-1
CDR3aa: CSVSGLAGVSEQYF

j_gene: TRBJ2-7
abundance: -
v_gene: TRBV29-1
CDR3aa: CSVAPDRAYEQYF

j_gene: TRBJ2-1
abundance: -
v_gene: TRBV10-3
CDR3aa: CAISEGAGPYNEQFF

j_gene: TRBJ2-7
abundance: -
v_gene: TRBV5-1
CDR3aa: CASSLLAGGKNEQYF

j_gene: TRBJ1-2
abundance: -
v_gene: TRBV28
CDR3aa: CASSFPPTETYTF

j_gene: TRBJ1-3
abundance: once
v_gene: TRBV10-2
CDR3aa: CASGNIGQLSGNTIYF

j_gene: TRBJ2-5
abundance: -
v_gene: TRBV19
CDR3aa: CASSIGGLGTQYF

j_gene: TRBJ2-7
abundance: -
v_gene: TRBV6-5
CDR3aa: CAGPPGQTYEQYF

j_gene: TRBJ1-2
abundance: -
v_gene: TRBV5-4
CDR3aa: CASSLAEAGGHTF

j_gene: TRBJ2-7
abundance: -
v_gene: TRBV2
CDR3aa: CASSILAGGYEQYF

j_gene: TRBJ2-5
abundance: -
v_gene: TRBV27
CDR3aa: CASRGVGIRETQYF

j_gene: TRBJ1-2
abundance: -
v_gene: TRBV7-9
CDR3aa: CASSPGRVSYGYTF

j_gene: TRBJ1-3
abundance: -
v_gene: TRBV18
CDR3aa: CASSPPGPTGNTIYF

j_gene: TRBJ2-1
abundance: once
v_gene: TRBV7-8
CDR3aa: CASSSSTSGSRNEQFF

j_gene: TRBJ1-1
abundance: -
v_gene: TRBV19
CDR3aa: CASSIVTGLEAFF

j_gene: TRBJ1-1
abundance: -
v_gene: TRBV12-3/TRBV12-4
CDR3aa: CASSLTQGAFF

j_gene: TRBJ1-4
abundance: -
v_gene: TRBV21-1
CDR3aa: CASSNRDRLEKLFF

j_gene: TRBJ1-5
abundance: -
v_gene: TRBV7-6
CDR3aa: CASSSYIDSNQPQHF

j_gene: TRBJ2-5
abundance: -
v_gene: TRBV7-9
CDR3aa: CASRWDVRAETQYF

j_gene: TRBJ2-3
abundance: -
v_gene: TRBV9
CDR3aa: CASSVWQGAGADTQYF

j_gene: TRBJ1-2
abundance: -
v_gene: TRBV5-1
CDR3aa: CASSSGGRGLNYGYTF

j_gene: TRBJ2-2
abundance: -
v_gene: TRBV4-3
CDR3aa: CASSRNPGSGELFF

j_gene: TRBJ1-3
abundance: -
v_gene: TRBV30
CDR3aa: CAWSPAPLHSGNTIYF